What follows are 17 T cell receptor beta chains derived from one specimen sequenced in a study of response to subunit inactivated influenza vaccine (dated by TCRdb to 2016 to 2019). The method behind the library was RT-PCR. Sequencer: Illumina HiSeq 2500. In-frame beta chains were kept once TCRdb had trimmed the public reads at Q25 with fastp and called clones with MiXCR. Rows with a matching CDR3 protein are joined into one entry that keeps the most common DNA and genes. This sample lists around 200,000 distinct CDR3 sequences; about 9% were detected once. Of the sample, roughly a tenth is held by the ten largest clones. Specimen: non-naive T cells sorted from PBMCs, collected on the day of vaccination. Read against the paper, the sample's cell subset or site label means: memory T cell fraction. Every receptor here comes from a man aged 45-60 years who received an inactivated influenza vaccine. Donor details come from another sample of the same person, matched by shared clones.

The chain joins TRBV19 to TRBJ1-1, with D possibly TRBD1 on 5 matching bases. V lost 3 bases to trimming and J lost 8 bases, with 10 bases between them. The CDR3 is made up of 12 amino acids. The germline gives CDR1 LNHDA, CDR2 SQIVND (reference sequence). The CDR3 here is CASSIGKGEAFF. The CDR3, as DNA: TGTGCCAGTAGTATTGGCAAGGGGGAAGCTTTCTTT.

This clonotype was counted ten times or more. The chain recombines TRBV28 with TRBJ1-2; D unresolved. This CDR3 region has 12 residues. CDR1 and CDR2 from the germline V gene are MDHEN and SYDVKM. The V gene lost 7 bases and the J gene lost 5 bases, with 11 bases spanning the gap. Written as DNA, the CDR3 is TGTGCCAGCATACGCTCGGGTTATGGCTACACCTTC. Translation: CASIRSGYGYTF.

The CDR3 is CASSLYQPQHF. As DNA, the CDR3 is TGTGCCAGCAGCTTATATCAGCCCCAGCATTTT. This sequence joins TRBV5-8 and TRBJ1-5; D not certain. V was clipped by 2 bases and J by 5 bases, with 2 bases between them. The CDR3 length is 11 residues. Germline V CDR1 and CDR2: SGHTS, YDEGEE.

The J gene is TRBJ2-6, the V gene TRBV5-1; 10 bases are a match to TRBD1. The CDR3 loop spans 18 amino acids. Trimming cost V 4 bases and J 4 bases; bases outside gene matches: 11. Per germline, CDR1 SGHRS and CDR2 YFSETQ. The CDR3 region has the DNA TGCGCCAGCAGCAGGGACAGGGGCCCCAGCTCGGGGGCCAACGTCCTGACTTTC. Protein: CASSRDRGPSSGANVLTF.

There are a few counts of this clonotype. The chain links TRBV2 to TRBJ2-1; possible D gene TRBD1, 6 bases. The V end was cut by 4 bases, the J end by 4 bases, with 8 bases between. Germline V CDR1 and CDR2: SNHLY, FYNNEI. The CDR3 sequence is 13 residues long. The CDR3 sequence: CASSGQGYNEQFF. The DNA of the CDR3 is TGTGCCAGCAGTGGGCAGGGGTACAATGAGCAGTTCTTC.

This clonotype occurred many times. The V and J genes are TRBV28 and TRBJ2-7; 11 nucleotides agree with TRBD2. The V gene end was trimmed by 6 bases and the J gene end by 2 bases; junction bases not matched to a gene: 6. The CDR3 runs to 15 residues. Germline CDR1 and CDR2: MDHEN and SYDVKM. CDR3 sequence reads: CASRKRLAGPYEQYF. The CDR3 nucleotides read TGTGCCAGCAGAAAACGACTAGCGGGGCCCTACGAGCAGTACTTC.

This clonotype was seen at least ten times. This chain connects TRBV5-1 to TRBJ2-6; 11 bases map to TRBD1. The CDR3 extends over 18 amino acids. Per germline, CDR1 SGHRS and CDR2 YFSETQ. Trimming cost V 4 bases and J 4 bases; bases outside gene matches: 10. The CDR3 region is CASSVRTGGAEGANVLTF. CDR3 in DNA: TGCGCCAGCAGCGTCAGGACAGGGGGCGCGGAAGGGGCCAACGTCCTGACTTTC.

This clonotype was detected ten times or more. This sequence joins TRBV7-2 and TRBJ2-3; TRBD2 matches at 8 bases. V gave up 2 bases and J gave up 3 bases; unmatched junction bases: 10. CDR1 and CDR2 (germline): SGHTA, FQGNSA. This CDR3 is 17 amino acids long. CDR3 sequence (DNA): TGTGCCAGCAGCTTAATGCCGAGCGGGAGTAGAACAGATACGCAGTATTTT. Translation gives CASSLMPSGSRTDTQYF.

The sample holds many counts of this clonotype. The genes are TRBV10-2 and TRBJ2-2; the match to TRBD1 covers 12 bases. The J segment lost 3 bases and the V segment lost 7 bases, leaving 3 bases of the junction unmatched. Per germline, CDR1 WSHSY and CDR2 SAAADI. There are 15 residues in the CDR3. In DNA, the CDR3 is TGCGCCAGCAAACGGGACAGGGGGCACACCGGGGAGCTGTTTTTT. Translated: CASKRDRGHTGELFF.

This clonotype has more than one count but fewer than ten. The CDR3 bases are TGTGCCAGCAGCTTAGTAAAGGGACAGCGGGAGACCCAGTACTTC. This codes for CASSLVKGQRETQYF. V and J are TRBV7-9 and TRBJ2-5; 7 bases line up with TRBD1. The CDR3 has 15 amino acids. Trimming at V came to 1 base and at J to 5 bases, leaving 7 bases not matched to a gene. Germline assignment: CDR1 SEHNR and CDR2 FQNEAQ (reference sequence).

This clonotype turned up a few times. CDR3 nucleotide sequence: TGTGCCAGCAGTTGGGGACAGAACTATGGCTACACCTTC. Its protein is CASSWGQNYGYTF. The V and J genes are TRBV28 and TRBJ1-2; the match to TRBD1 covers 7 bases. Germline V gene data show CDR1 as MDHEN and CDR2 as SYDVKM. Trimming removed 4 bases from V and 2 bases from J; junction bases left unmatched: 1. This CDR3 has 13 residues.

This clonotype was found a few times. This sequence joins TRBV24-1 and TRBJ2-3; 15 positions agree with TRBD2. V trimming: 9 bases; J trimming: 4 bases; junction bases outside the gene matches: 4. CDR1 is KGHDR, CDR2 SFDVKD, per germline. The CDR3 extends over 15 amino acids. Here the CDR3 DNA reads TGTGCCACCGGACTAGCGGGGGGGCCGTCAGATACGCAGTATTTT. Encoded protein: CATGLAGGPSDTQYF.

The chain recombines TRBV5-8 with TRBJ2-1; maybe TRBD2 (6 bases). Trimming cost V 1 base and J 4 bases, with 9 bases left between them. The CDR3 has 14 amino acids. The germline V gene has CDR1 SGHTS and CDR2 YDEGEE. The CDR3 DNA reads as TGTGCCAGCAGCTTGCGGGGGAATTACAATGAGCAGTTCTTC. Its translation is CASSLRGNYNEQFF. Variable domain in full (rest from reference TRBV5-8 and TRBJ2-1): EAGVTQSPTHLIKTRGQQATLRCSPISGHTSVYWYQQALGLGLQFLLWYDEGEERNRGNFPPRFSGRQFPNYSSELNVNALELEDSALYLCASSLRGNYNEQFFGPGTRLTVL.

This clonotype was recorded at least ten times. The chain uses TRBV7-2 and TRBJ2-2, with TRBD2 identical over 7 bases. Trimming took 2 bases from V and 5 from J; bases not matched to a gene: 2. Germline V gives CDR1 SGHTA, CDR2 FQGNSA. This CDR3 region has 14 residues. As DNA, the CDR3 is TGTGCCAGCAGCTTAAGGGAGGGGACCGGGGAGCTGTTTTTT. Translation gives CASSLREGTGELFF.

The chain employs TRBV4-3 and TRBJ2-4; 7 nucleotides agree with TRBD1. The CDR3 runs 16 residues. Per the germline V gene, CDR1 is LGHNA and CDR2 is YSLEER. V lost 0 bases, J lost 8 bases, and 10 bases stayed unmatched. This CDR3 reads CASSQDRRDSFDIQYF. The CDR3 coding sequence is TGCGCCAGCAGCCAAGATCGCAGGGACAGCTTCGACATTCAGTACTTC.

This clonotype has a count of ten or more. V gene TRBV5-1 combines with J gene TRBJ2-3, with TRBD2 identical over 7 bases. Unmatched junction bases numbered 9, after V lost 4 bases and J lost 4 bases. Germline V gene sequence: CDR1 SGHRS, CDR2 YFSETQ. The CDR3 consists of 15 residues. The CDR3 DNA reads TGCGCCAGCAGCAGGGGACTAACGACGGCAGATACGCAGTATTTT. This sequence encodes CASSRGLTTADTQYF.

This chain uses TRBV2 with TRBJ2-5, with 11 bases lining up with TRBD2. Trimming removed 6 bases from V and 4 bases from J; junction bases left unmatched: 4. Germline CDR1 SNHLY, CDR2 FYNNEI. The CDR3 sequence is 14 residues long. The CDR3 region has the DNA TGTGCCAGCAGGTTAGCGGGAGGGCCAGAGACCCAGTACTTC. Amino acid sequence: CASRLAGGPETQYF.